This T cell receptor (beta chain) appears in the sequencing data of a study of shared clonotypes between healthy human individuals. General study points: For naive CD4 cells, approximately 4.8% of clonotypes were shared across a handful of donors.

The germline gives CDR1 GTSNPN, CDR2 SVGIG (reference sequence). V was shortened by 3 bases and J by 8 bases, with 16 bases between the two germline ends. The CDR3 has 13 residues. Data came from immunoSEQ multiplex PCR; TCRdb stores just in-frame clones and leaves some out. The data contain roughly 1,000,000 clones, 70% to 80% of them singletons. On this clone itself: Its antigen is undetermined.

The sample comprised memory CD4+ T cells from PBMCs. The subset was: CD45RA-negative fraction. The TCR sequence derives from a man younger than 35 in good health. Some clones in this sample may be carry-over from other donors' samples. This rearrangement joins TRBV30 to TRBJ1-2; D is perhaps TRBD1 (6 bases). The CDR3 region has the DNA TGTGCCTGGAGGCCTCTCGGGGGCAGGGGCTACACCTTC. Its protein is CAWRPLGGRGYTF.